Each of the 10 T cell receptor beta chains below was sequenced from the same sample in a study of T-cell reconstitution after alpha-beta-depleted transplantation in children. Preparation of the TCRbeta library was carried out with unique molecular identifiers. TCRdb independently ran MiXCR on the PCR reads; one entry per CDR3 protein. The table shows 440,000 or so distinct CDR3 sequences, with about a tenth occurring only once. The sample here was PBMCs from the stem cell graft donor, taken from the stem cell graft. These receptors came from a human donor who donated a stem cell graft to a child with acute myeloid leukemia.

This clonotype was seen more than once but under ten times. The genes are TRBV4-1 and TRBJ2-5; 9 bases fit TRBD2. The germline V gene encodes CDR1 MGHRA and CDR2 YSYEKL. V shed 2 bases and J 5 bases; nucleotides not matched to a gene: 9. This CDR3 spans 16 amino acids. The CDR3 bases are TGCGCCAGCAGCCAACCGCTAGCGGGAACCAAGGAGACCCAGTACTTC. The encoded protein is CASSQPLAGTKETQYF.

This clonotype appeared a few times. This rearrangement joins TRBV6-5 to TRBJ1-6; unclear D gene. The CDR3 contains 18 residues. The V gene lost 0 bases and the J gene lost 0 bases, with 12 bases spanning the gap. Germline V CDR1 and CDR2: MNHEY, SVGAGI. The CDR3 nucleotides read TGTGCCAGCAGTTACTCGGACGGATTAAGCTCCTATAATTCACCCCTCCACTTT. Its protein product is CASSYSDGLSSYNSPLHF.

This chain connects TRBV25-1 to TRBJ2-7; D is unresolved. The V end was cut by 7 bases, the J end by 2 bases, with 9 bases between. The CDR3 length is 12 residues. The germline V gene has CDR1 MGHDK and CDR2 SYGVNS. The CDR3 DNA follows: TGTGCCAGCACCGGGTCCACCTACGAGCAGTACTTC. The encoded protein is CASTGSTYEQYF.

V gene TRBV4-1 combines with J gene TRBJ2-3, with D possibly being TRBD2 (6 bases). The CDR3 extends over 13 amino acids. The V end lost 4 bases, the J end lost 10 bases, and 15 bases lay between the germline ends. Germline V gene data show CDR1 as MGHRA and CDR2 as YSYEKL. In DNA form, the CDR3 reads TGCGCCAGCAGCCTTAACTCCGGGACTTCGCAGTATTTT. It codes for CASSLNSGTSQYF.

This clonotype has only a few counts. The chain couples TRBV25-1 to TRBJ2-6; D is possibly TRBD1 or TRBD2 (5 bases each). The germline V gene has CDR1 MGHDK and CDR2 SYGVNS. The CDR3 length is 17 residues. The V end lost 4 bases, the J end lost 4 bases, and 17 bases lay between the germline ends. The CDR3 sequence is CASSGTGPAGGANVLTF. CDR3 DNA: TGTGCCAGCAGTGGAACGGGGCCCGCTGGAGGGGCCAACGTCCTGACTTTC.

V usage is TRBV20-1 and J usage is TRBJ2-5; 10 bases are shared with TRBD2. CDR1 is DFQATT, CDR2 SNEGSKA, per germline (reference sequence). V was clipped by 6 bases and J by 0 bases; unmatched bases: 13. This CDR3 has 17 residues. The CDR3 protein is CSARNPIAGGNQETQYF. In nucleotides, the CDR3 is TGCAGTGCGAGGAACCCGATAGCGGGGGGAAACCAAGAGACCCAGTACTTC.

The chain has TRBV5-1 and TRBJ2-5; D is ambiguous. Between the trimmed V and J ends, which lost 0 bases and 1 base, there was a span of 7 bases. Per germline, CDR1 SGHRS and CDR2 YFSETQ. The length of the CDR3 is 14 residues. The CDR3 reads CASSLVPFQETQYF. The CDR3, as DNA: TGCGCCAGCAGCTTGGTTCCTTTCCAAGAGACCCAGTACTTC. Variable domain in full (rest from reference TRBV5-1 and TRBJ2-5): KAGVTQTPRYLIKTRGQQVTLSCSPISGHRSVSWYQQTPGQGLQFLFEYFSETQRNKGNFPGRFSGRQFSNSRSEMNVSTLELGDSALYLCASSLVPFQETQYFGPGTRLLVL.

This clonotype was picked up many times. V gene TRBV20-1 combines with J gene TRBJ1-3; D might be TRBD1 (5 bases). V was shortened by 5 bases and J by 0 bases, with 17 bases between the two germline ends. This CDR3 spans 16 amino acids. The germline V gene encodes CDR1 DFQATT and CDR2 SNEGSKA (reference sequence). CDR3 residues: CSAQNPGRHSGNTIYF. The CDR3 bases are TGCAGTGCTCAGAACCCGGGACGGCACTCTGGAAACACCATATATTTT.

This clonotype has at least ten counts. The J gene is TRBJ1-1, the V gene TRBV6-6; D is perhaps TRBD1 (5 bases). V gave up 2 bases and J gave up 1 base, with 5 bases separating them. CDR1 and CDR2 from the germline V gene are MNHNY and SVGAGI (reference sequence). The CDR3 runs to 13 residues. The CDR3 loop is CASSYGGNTEAFF. In DNA, the CDR3 is TGTGCCAGCAGTTACGGGGGGAACACTGAAGCTTTCTTT.

This clonotype was observed many times. The gene calls are TRBV6-1 and TRBJ1-6; 7 nucleotides line up with TRBD1. The V segment lost 3 bases and the J segment 6 bases; nucleotides outside the gene matches: 2. CDR3 length equals 14 residues. Germline V lookup: CDR1 MNHNS, CDR2 SASEGT. This CDR3 reads CASSDRQGNSPLHF. CDR3 in DNA: TGTGCCAGCAGTGACCGACAGGGTAATTCACCCCTCCACTTT.